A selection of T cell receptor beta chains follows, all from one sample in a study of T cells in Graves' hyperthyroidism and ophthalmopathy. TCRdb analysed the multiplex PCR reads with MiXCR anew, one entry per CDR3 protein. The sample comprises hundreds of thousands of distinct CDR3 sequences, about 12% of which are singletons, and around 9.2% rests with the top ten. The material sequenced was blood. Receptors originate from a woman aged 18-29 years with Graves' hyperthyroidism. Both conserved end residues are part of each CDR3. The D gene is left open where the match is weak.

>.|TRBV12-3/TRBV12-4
CASTQQGATNEKLFF
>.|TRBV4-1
CASSRGAPSSYNEQFF
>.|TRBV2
CASRYQGLHF
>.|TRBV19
CASSILRDTGELFF
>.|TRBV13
CASSSPGPRGITEAFF
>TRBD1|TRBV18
CASWAGGNTEAFF
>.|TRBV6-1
CASSYAGPYEQYF
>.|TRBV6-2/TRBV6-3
CASGLGRSEQFF
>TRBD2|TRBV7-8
CASSLPPKTSRYTDTQYF
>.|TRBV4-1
CASSLRSHLTEAFF
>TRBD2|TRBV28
CASSPTGLAGGGEQFF
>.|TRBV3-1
CASSSTRGRSNDKNIQYF
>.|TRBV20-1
CSARGPVRVGQFF
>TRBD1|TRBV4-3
CASSQGQGNTEAFF
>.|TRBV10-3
CAISERQQETQYF
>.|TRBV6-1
CASGTNYEQYF
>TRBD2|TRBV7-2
CASSPTGGTHETQYF
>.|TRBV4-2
CASSQSGRGTSPLHF
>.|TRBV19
CASSLTTGREKPQHF